This T cell receptor (beta chain) was recovered during a study of T cell repertoires in cytomegalovirus infection. Germline loops: CDR1 LNHDA, CDR2 SQIVND (reference sequence). This CDR3 is built from 19 residues. TCRdb recomputed calls from the reads with MiXCR, one row per CDR3 protein. The sample holds around 450,000 distinct CDR3 sequences, roughly 31% seen once. With respect to this clonotype: Compared with germline, one end of the junction differs, possibly owing to a read error.

This TCR was sampled from a human donor in good health (CMV status not recorded). Some clones in this sample may be carry-over from other donors' samples. The chain is built from TRBV19 and TRBJ1-3; possibly TRBD1 for D (5 bases). Material: PBMCs. The CDR3 region has the DNA TGTGCCAGTACCCTTAGCGGGACGATCGGCTATACCTCTGGAAACGCCATATATTTT. It yields the protein CASTLSGTIGYTSGNAIYF.